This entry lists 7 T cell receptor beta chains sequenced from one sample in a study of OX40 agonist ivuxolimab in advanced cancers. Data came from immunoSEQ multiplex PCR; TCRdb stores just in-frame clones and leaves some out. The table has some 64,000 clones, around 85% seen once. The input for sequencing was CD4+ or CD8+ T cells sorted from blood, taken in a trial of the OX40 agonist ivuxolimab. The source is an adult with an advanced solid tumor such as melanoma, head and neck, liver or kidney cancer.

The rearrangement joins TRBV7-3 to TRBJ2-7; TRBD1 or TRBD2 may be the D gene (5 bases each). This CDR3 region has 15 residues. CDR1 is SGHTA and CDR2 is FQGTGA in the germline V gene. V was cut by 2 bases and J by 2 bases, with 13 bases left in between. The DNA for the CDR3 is TGTGCCAGCAGCTTACGGGACCCCTGTCCCTACGAGCAGTACTTC. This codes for CASSLRDPCPYEQYF.

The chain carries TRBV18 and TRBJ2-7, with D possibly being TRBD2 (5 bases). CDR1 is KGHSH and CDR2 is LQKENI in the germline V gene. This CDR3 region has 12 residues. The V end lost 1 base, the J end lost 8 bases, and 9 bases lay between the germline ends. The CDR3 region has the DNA TGTGCCAGCTCACCACAGGACTCCCAGCAGTACTTC. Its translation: CASSPQDSQQYF.

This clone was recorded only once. The CDR3 nucleotides read TGCGCCGTTCGCGGGGGAAAGGGCTCCTACAATGAGCAGTTCTTC. It is translated as CAVRGGKGSYNEQFF. This chain uses TRBV10-2 with TRBJ2-1; 7 positions agree with TRBD2. The germline gives CDR1 WSHSY, CDR2 SAAADI. This CDR3 comprises 15 residues. Germline trimming cut 11 bases from V and 0 bases from J; bases unmatched to any gene: 10.

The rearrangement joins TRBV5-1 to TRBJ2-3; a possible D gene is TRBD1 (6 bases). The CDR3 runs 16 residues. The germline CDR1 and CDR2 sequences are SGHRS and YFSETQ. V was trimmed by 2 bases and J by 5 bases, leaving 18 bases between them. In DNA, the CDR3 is TGCGCCAGCAGCTTAGGTTCGGGGCAGGGGCAAGATACGCAGTATTTT. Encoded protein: CASSLGSGQGQDTQYF. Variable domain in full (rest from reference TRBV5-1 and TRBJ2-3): KAGVTQTPRYLIKTRGQQVTLSCSPISGHRSVSWYQQTPGQGLQFLFEYFSETQRNKGNFPGRFSGRQFSNSRSEMNVSTLELGDSALYLCASSLGSGQGQDTQYFGPGTRLTVL.

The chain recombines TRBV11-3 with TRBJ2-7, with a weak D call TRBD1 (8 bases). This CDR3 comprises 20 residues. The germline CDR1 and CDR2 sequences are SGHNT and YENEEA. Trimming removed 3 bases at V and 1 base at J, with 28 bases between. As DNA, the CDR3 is TGTGCCAGCAGCTTCGAAAAGCGGGACAGGCCGTGCTCGGAGTCCTACGAGCAGTACTTC. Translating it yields CASSFEKRDRPCSESYEQYF.

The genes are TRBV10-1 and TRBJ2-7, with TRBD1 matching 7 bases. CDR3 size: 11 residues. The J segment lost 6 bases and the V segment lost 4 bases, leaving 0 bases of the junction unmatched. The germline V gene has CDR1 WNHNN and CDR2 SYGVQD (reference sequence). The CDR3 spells CASSGQGEQYF. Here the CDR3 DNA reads TGCGCCAGCAGTGGACAGGGCGAGCAGTACTTC.

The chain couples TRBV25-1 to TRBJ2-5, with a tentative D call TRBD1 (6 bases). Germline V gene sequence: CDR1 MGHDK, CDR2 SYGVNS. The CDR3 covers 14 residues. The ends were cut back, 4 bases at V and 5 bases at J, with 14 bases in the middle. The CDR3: CASSARPQGETQYF. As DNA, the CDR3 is TGTGCCAGCAGTGCCCGGCCCCAGGGGGAGACCCAGTACTTC.